The 11 T cell receptor beta chains presented below share a single source sample, sequenced in a study of a mutant IDH1 vaccine in newly diagnosed glioma. Time point described: week 23, last vaccination. It was 300 ug of mutant IDH1 20-mer peptide that made up each vaccine dose, given with topical imiquimod. TCRdb's copy holds only in-frame clones and misses some; the assay was immunoSEQ multiplex PCR. The table shows about 55,000 clones, with 75% to 85% occurring only once. Their specific antigens are unknown. Sequences were derived from PBMCs, sampled from a glioma patient whose treatment included an IDH1 peptide vaccine. These receptors all come from a man in his forties or fifties with glioma.

The J gene is TRBJ2-1, the V gene TRBV5-8; the match to TRBD1 covers 9 bases. CDR1 and CDR2 (germline): SGHTS, YDEGEE. This CDR3 has 15 residues. V gave up 3 bases and J gave up 5 bases; unmatched junction bases: 6. For the CDR3, the DNA is TGTGCCAGCAGCTATGACAGGGGGGGACACAATGAGCAGTTCTTC. This sequence encodes CASSYDRGGHNEQFF.

CDR3 region: CASDIGGSSYNEQFF. DNA of the CDR3: TGTGCCAGCGATATTGGGGGGTCGTCCTACAATGAGCAGTTCTTC. This rearrangement joins TRBV6-1 to TRBJ2-1, with D perhaps matching TRBD2 (6 bases). This CDR3 has 15 residues. Trimming pared 8 bases from V and 1 base from J, leaving 15 bases between. In germline, CDR1 is MNHNS, CDR2 SASEGT.

The chain has TRBV19 and TRBJ1-4; the match to TRBD1 covers 7 bases. Germline CDR1 and CDR2: LNHDA and SQIVND (reference sequence). V shed 5 bases and J 5 bases; nucleotides not matched to a gene: 8. The CDR3 has 15 amino acids. The CDR3 bases are TGTGCCAGTAGTCTAGGGACAGCGGGGAATGAAAAACTGTTTTTT. This codes for CASSLGTAGNEKLFF. The variable domain in full, completed from reference TRBV19 and TRBJ1-4, reads DGGITQSPKYLFRKEGQNVTLSCEQNLNHDAMYWYRQDPGQGLRLIYYSQIVNDFQKGDIAEGYSVSREKKESFPLTVTSAQKNPTAFYLCASSLGTAGNEKLFFGSGTQLSVL.

This chain connects TRBV6-1 to TRBJ1-5, with 9 bases matching TRBD1. CDR1 MNHNS and CDR2 SASEGT come from the germline V gene. J was trimmed by 4 bases and V by 4 bases; bases with no gene match: 5. The CDR3 covers 15 residues. CDR3: CASSGSGQGNQPQHF. CDR3 DNA: TGTGCCAGCAGTGGCAGCGGACAGGGGAATCAGCCCCAGCATTTT.

The J gene is TRBJ2-5, the V gene TRBV6-1; tentative D call: TRBD2 (6 bases). V lost 1 base and J 5 bases, leaving 11 bases between the germline ends. CDR1 and CDR2 (germline): MNHNS, SASEGT. The CDR3 consists of 14 residues. The CDR3 DNA reads TGTGCCAGCAGTGAAGACCCAGGGAGGGAGACCCAGTACTTC. This sequence encodes CASSEDPGRETQYF.

The CDR3 DNA reads TGTGCCCCACGAGGGGCCGATCAGCCCCAGCATTTT. Amino acid sequence: CAPRGADQPQHF. The chain uses TRBV30 and TRBJ1-5; tentatively, D is TRBD1 (5 bases). Trimming stripped 8 bases from V and 5 bases from J, with 13 bases between. The CDR3 contains 12 residues. Germline CDR1 GTSNPN, CDR2 SVGIG (reference sequence).

The gene calls are TRBV5-8 and TRBJ2-2, with D perhaps matching TRBD2 (6 bases). V gave up 3 bases and J gave up 4 bases, with 19 bases separating them. The CDR3 spans 17 residues. Germline-derived CDR1 and CDR2 are SGHTS and YDEGEE. CDR3 region: CASSWGGLSGSTGELFF. The DNA for the CDR3 is TGTGCCAGCAGCTGGGGAGGTCTATCCGGTTCCACCGGGGAGCTGTTTTTT.

V gene TRBV6-1 combines with J gene TRBJ2-5; TRBD1 matches at 7 bases. Per the germline V gene, CDR1 is MNHNS and CDR2 is SASEGT. Losses at the gene ends were 8 bases for V and 1 base for J; bases not matched to a gene: 7. The CDR3 is 14 amino acids. CDR3 DNA sequence: TGTGCCAGCGCCTTTACAGGGGTCCAAGAGACCCAGTACTTC. Protein product: CASAFTGVQETQYF.

J is TRBJ2-2 and V is TRBV6-6; D remains ambiguous. V was pared by 6 bases and J by 1 base, with 9 bases between. CDR3 size: 14 residues. Germline CDR1 reads MNHNY; CDR2 reads SVGAGI (reference sequence). CDR3 coding DNA: TGTGCCAGCAGAGCTCGACAGAACACCGGGGAGCTGTTTTTT. Residues: CASRARQNTGELFF.

V usage is TRBV2 and J usage is TRBJ1-1; D remains ambiguous. Trimming shortened V by 10 bases and J by 0 bases, and 6 bases separated the two germline ends. CDR1 is SNHLY and CDR2 is FYNNEI in the germline V gene. The CDR3 is made up of 11 amino acids. CDR3 amino acids: CANRLNTEAFF. CDR3 sequence (DNA): TGTGCCAATCGCCTGAACACTGAAGCTTTCTTT.

The genes are TRBV5-1 and TRBJ1-2; D is possibly TRBD1 (5 bases). V was pared by 6 bases and J by 4 bases, with 22 bases between. Germline V gives CDR1 SGHRS, CDR2 YFSETQ. This CDR3 has 16 residues. As DNA, the CDR3 is TGCGCCAGCAAACTCGTCGACAGCCGAAGCTTCTATGGCTACACCTTC. Protein product: CASKLVDSRSFYGYTF. Using reference TRBV5-1 and TRBJ1-2 for the parts outside the CDR3, the full variable domain is KAGVTQTPRYLIKTRGQQVTLSCSPISGHRSVSWYQQTPGQGLQFLFEYFSETQRNKGNFPGRFSGRQFSNSRSEMNVSTLELGDSALYLCASKLVDSRSFYGYTFGSGTRLTVV.